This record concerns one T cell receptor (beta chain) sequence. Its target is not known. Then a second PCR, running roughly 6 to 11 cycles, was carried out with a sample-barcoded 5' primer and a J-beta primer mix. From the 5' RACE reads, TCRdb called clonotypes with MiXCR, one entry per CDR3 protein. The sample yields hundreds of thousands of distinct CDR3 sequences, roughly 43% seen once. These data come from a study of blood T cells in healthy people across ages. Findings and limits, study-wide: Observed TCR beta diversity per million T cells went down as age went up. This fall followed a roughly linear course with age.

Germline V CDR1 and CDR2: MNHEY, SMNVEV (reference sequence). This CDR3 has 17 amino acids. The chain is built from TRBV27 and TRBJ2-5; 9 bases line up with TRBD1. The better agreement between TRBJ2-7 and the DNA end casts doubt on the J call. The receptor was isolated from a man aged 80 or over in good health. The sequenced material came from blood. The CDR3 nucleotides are TGTGCCAGCAGTTTAGCGGGACAGGGAACCTCTACCTACGAGCAGTACTTC. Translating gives CASSLAGQGTSTYEQYF.